This T cell receptor beta chain was captured by sequencing in a study of blood T cell repertoires in COVID-19. Study-level background: Collection of acute and convalescent COVID-19 samples took place in the United States, Italy and Spain.

The CDR3 is 16 amino acids. Germline CDR1 reads SGHVS; CDR2 reads FNYEAQ. Trimming at V came to 2 bases and at J to 6 bases, leaving 4 bases not matched to a gene. Original processing notes: Estimates of nucleated cell counts were drawn from the amplification of reference gene primers. Sequencing was performed with immunoSEQ multiplex PCR; in TCRdb, only in-frame clones are kept and a portion is missing. That table supplies the V and J calls and clone size; D and trimming were determined from the DNA. In the table there are roughly 300,000 clones, about 86% of which are singletons. The sequence was obtained from a woman aged 60-70 years with active or convalescent COVID-19. Sequenced input: peripheral blood. The genes are TRBV7-6 and TRBJ2-2; 12 nucleotides match TRBD2. This CDR3 is CASSLRPSGGAGELFF. For the CDR3, the DNA is TGTGCCAGCAGCTTAAGGCCTAGCGGGGGGGCCGGGGAGCTGTTTTTT.